The rows below give T cell receptor beta chains drawn from one sample of a study of cytomegalovirus exposure and HLA in healthy donors. Assay: immunoSEQ multiplex PCR; the TCRdb copy retains only in-frame clones and omits some. The table shows more than 95,000 clones, with approximately 83% occurring only once. The sequenced material came from PBMCs. These receptors were obtained from a man aged 18 to 30 in good health and CMV-seronegative. Each CDR3 is given with its conserved first and last residue.

TRBV6-5	TRBJ2-5	CASSYGQGKTQYF
TRBV18	TRBJ2-1	CASSPPMAGREQFF
TRBV5-6	TRBJ2-2	CASSNYLAGVLPGELFF
TRBV9	TRBJ2-7	CASSPRDSVEFGEQYF
TRBV6-5	TRBJ2-1	CASSLRGGHWGEQFF
TRBV5-1	TRBJ2-1	CASSLAGGDINEQFF
TRBV4-2	TRBJ2-7	CASSQGSLRERNEQYF
TRBV7-9	TRBJ1-1	CASSPRDTIPEAFF
TRBV28	TRBJ2-5	CASSLGLAGQETQYF
TRBV9	TRBJ2-6	CASTRGGRMRSGANVLTF
TRBV9	TRBJ2-1	CASSVGDRTLYNEQFF
TRBV6-1	TRBJ1-6	CASSRGHDNSPLHF
TRBV28	TRBJ2-7	CASSSSSEQYF
TRBV6-5	TRBJ1-4	CASSGLEGEKLFF
TRBV7-9	TRBJ2-1	CASSLLPSGIDNEQFF
TRBV7-3	TRBJ1-1	CASSLGRLNTEAFF
TRBV10-2	TRBJ1-1	CASKQGDLEAFF
TRBV18	TRBJ1-2	CASSPLGNNYGYTF